The 23 T cell receptor beta chains in this list originate from one sample, sequenced in a study of sequential checkpoint blockade in melanoma. Generated by immunoSEQ multiplex PCR, the TCRdb table keeps only in-frame clones and is missing some. The sample yields some 19,000 clones, 69% seen once. Regarding treatment: randomized to nivolumab then ipilimumab (arm A) or the reverse (arm B). The sample was CD8+ T cells sorted from blood (inferred from file names), taken from a patient given nivolumab and ipilimumab in sequence. The receptors stem from a human donor with melanoma.

In its sample, this clone ranks as medium-sized. DNA of the CDR3: TGTGCCAGCAGCGTAATTAGTAGCGGGGGGATAGATACGCAGTATTTT. Amino acid sequence: CASSVISSGGIDTQYF. The chain combines TRBV9 with TRBJ2-3; TRBD2 matches 10 bases. Germline CDR1 SGDLS, CDR2 YYNGEE. CDR3 length: 16 amino acids. The ends lost 1 base at V and 5 bases at J; junction bases unmatched: 7.

This chain connects TRBV19 to TRBJ1-1; 9 positions match TRBD1. With 10 bases clipped from V and 1 base from J, the junction kept 13 bases outside the gene matches. The CDR3 covers 16 residues. In germline, CDR1 is LNHDA, CDR2 SQIVND (reference sequence). As DNA, the CDR3 is TGTGCCACAAAAGATCGGACAGGGGAAGGGAACACTGAAGCTTTCTTT. Its translation: CATKDRTGEGNTEAFF.

CDR3 coding DNA: TGTGCCAGCAGCCAATACGTCCTGGGACTAGGCCCCTACGAGCAGTACTTC. Residues: CASSQYVLGLGPYEQYF. This chain joins TRBV7-2 and TRBJ2-7, with 8 bases lining up with TRBD2. V lost 5 bases and J lost 2; bases outside the gene matches: 14. CDR1 and CDR2 from the germline V gene are SGHTA and FQGNSA. The CDR3 has 17 residues.

The chain joins TRBV15 to TRBJ1-2; D gene unclear. CDR3 size: 16 residues. Trimming left V 1 base short and J 4 bases short, with 16 bases between. In germline, CDR1 is LNHNV, CDR2 YYDKDF (reference sequence). CDR3 in DNA: TGTGCCACCAGCAGAGTGAGGGAGCTCAATTCCTATGGCTACACCTTC. As protein: CATSRVRELNSYGYTF.

This clone was seen a few times. The DNA of the CDR3 is TGTGCCAGCAGCGTAGGGGCAGCCAATCAGCCCCAGCATTTT. It codes for CASSVGAANQPQHF. The chain has TRBV9 and TRBJ1-5; D is unresolved. V lost 0 bases, J lost 3 bases, and 7 bases lay in between. Germline-derived CDR1 and CDR2 are SGDLS and YYNGEE. The CDR3 sequence is 14 residues long.

This clone was counted a few times. The gene calls are TRBV2 and TRBJ2-5; 8 bases line up with TRBD2. This CDR3 contains 15 residues. The junction had 8 bases not matched to a gene; V was cut back by 4 bases and J by 4 bases. Germline CDR1 reads SNHLY; CDR2 reads FYNNEI. The CDR3 reads CASSGVRTSTETQYF. As DNA, the CDR3 is TGTGCCAGCAGTGGGGTGCGGACTAGCACAGAGACCCAGTACTTC.

This clone was detected only once. The rearrangement joins TRBV5-6 to TRBJ1-1; D remains ambiguous. The CDR3 has 14 residues. Trimming pared 0 bases from V and 1 base from J, leaving 7 bases between. CDR1 is SGHDT and CDR2 is YYEEEE in the germline V gene. The chain's CDR3 is CASSLGAGNTEAFF. DNA for the CDR3: TGTGCCAGCAGCTTGGGAGCGGGGAACACTGAAGCTTTCTTT.

The genes are TRBV9 and TRBJ1-1; 9 bases fit TRBD1. With V trimmed by 4 bases and J by 6 bases, 16 bases remained unmatched. Looked up from germline, CDR1 is SGDLS and CDR2 is YYNGEE. The CDR3 consists of 17 residues. The CDR3 is CASSLGGQGGVGAEAFF. The CDR3 coding sequence is TGTGCCAGCAGCCTTGGGGGACAGGGAGGGGTAGGGGCTGAAGCTTTCTTT.

The chain has TRBV5-6 and TRBJ1-1, with TRBD1 matching 8 bases. The CDR3 is 12 residues long. The J segment lost 8 bases and the V segment lost 4 bases, leaving 4 bases of the junction unmatched. Germline CDR1 SGHDT, CDR2 YYEEEE. The CDR3 loop reads CASSLYRGEAFF. CDR3 nucleotide sequence: TGTGCCAGCAGCCTGTACAGGGGGGAAGCTTTCTTT.

This sequence joins TRBV28 and TRBJ1-2, with TRBD1 matching 9 bases. Germline loops: CDR1 MDHEN, CDR2 SYDVKM. V was clipped by 5 bases and J by 4 bases; unmatched bases: 11. The CDR3 has 16 residues. CDR3 protein: CASSLSRWGQGYGYTF. The CDR3 nucleotides are TGTGCCAGCAGTCTCAGTCGTTGGGGACAGGGCTATGGCTACACCTTC.

The chain recombines TRBV27 with TRBJ2-2; perhaps TRBD2 as D (6 bases). The germline V gene encodes CDR1 MNHEY and CDR2 SMNVEV (reference sequence). The CDR3 is made up of 12 amino acids. Trimming shortened V by 3 bases and J by 11 bases, and 10 bases separated the two germline ends. CDR3 nucleotides: TGTGCCAGCAGTTTCACCGGGGGAGAGCTGTTTTTT. Protein: CASSFTGGELFF.

The rearrangement links TRBV6-5 to TRBJ2-1; possibly TRBD1 for D (6 bases). V lost 5 bases and J lost 6, with 8 bases in between. This CDR3 comprises 12 residues. Per germline, CDR1 MNHEY and CDR2 SVGAGI. Written as DNA, the CDR3 is TGTGCCAGCAGTATACAGGGCAATGAGCAGTTCTTC. It yields the protein CASSIQGNEQFF.

This clone is a singleton in its sample. The rearrangement uses TRBV30 and TRBJ1-1; D ambiguous. The V and J ends lost 0 bases and 6 bases respectively, with 11 bases between them. Germline CDR1 GTSNPN, CDR2 SVGIG (reference sequence). The CDR3 loop spans 13 amino acids. This CDR3 reads CAWSVLGVSEAFF. CDR3 coding DNA: TGTGCCTGGAGTGTACTAGGAGTCTCTGAAGCTTTCTTT.

This clone appeared a few times. The rearrangement joins TRBV7-9 to TRBJ2-3, with 8 bases matching TRBD1. The germline V gene has CDR1 SEHNR and CDR2 FQNEAQ (reference sequence). With V trimmed by 1 base and J by 4 bases, 1 base remained unmatched. The CDR3 spans 14 residues. CDR3: CASSLEDRADTQYF. The CDR3 region has the DNA TGTGCCAGCAGCTTAGAGGACAGGGCAGATACGCAGTATTTT.

This chain links TRBV28 with TRBJ2-7, with 7 bases matching TRBD1. Germline CDR1 MDHEN, CDR2 SYDVKM. The CDR3 is made up of 14 amino acids. V lost 5 bases and J lost 9; bases outside the gene matches: 13. The DNA of the CDR3 is TGTGCCAGCAGTCCACCCTCGGGCCCAGGGGGGCAGTACTTC. Translating gives CASSPPSGPGGQYF.

The CDR3 is CASSGVRGYEQYF. The CDR3 DNA reads as TGCGCCAGCAGTGGTGTCAGGGGCTACGAGCAGTACTTC. This chain connects TRBV10-2 to TRBJ2-7; weak D call: TRBD1 (6 bases). Germline CDR1 WSHSY, CDR2 SAAADI. There are 13 residues in the CDR3. Trimming shortened V by 4 bases and J by 3 bases, and 10 bases separated the two germline ends.

The chain links TRBV18 to TRBJ1-2; TRBD1 might be the D (5 bases). The germline V gene has CDR1 KGHSH and CDR2 LQKENI. Trimming removed 9 bases from V and 8 bases from J, with 13 bases in between. This CDR3 is 11 amino acids long. In DNA, the CDR3 is TGTGCCAGTTTGGCGACAGAAGGCTACACCTTC. It codes for CASLATEGYTF.

The chain is built from TRBV19 and TRBJ2-7; D perhaps matches TRBD2 (5 bases). CDR3 length: 16 residues. Trimming left V 6 bases short and J 3 bases short, with 21 bases between. The V gene's germline CDR1 is LNHDA and CDR2 SQIVND (reference sequence). The DNA of the CDR3 is TGTGCCAGTAGCCCAATCGACGGGGTGGGGATCTACGAGCAGTACTTC. Translated: CASSPIDGVGIYEQYF.

This chain connects TRBV5-1 to TRBJ2-7; 11 nucleotides match TRBD2. CDR3 size: 14 residues. Germline V CDR1 and CDR2: SGHRS, YFSETQ. The junction had 2 bases not matched to a gene; V was cut back by 3 bases and J by 3 bases. The CDR3 spells CASSWTSGYYEQYF. The DNA for the CDR3 is TGCGCCAGCAGCTGGACTAGCGGGTACTACGAGCAGTACTTC.

The chain links TRBV7-9 to TRBJ1-3; 8 bases are shared with TRBD1. Looked up from germline, CDR1 is SEHNR and CDR2 is FQNEAQ (reference sequence). V was clipped by 2 bases and J by 0 bases; unmatched bases: 6. The CDR3 is made up of 17 amino acids. CDR3 sequence reads: CASSLPLTGGSGNTIYF. The CDR3 DNA is TGTGCCAGCAGCTTACCCCTAACAGGGGGCTCTGGAAACACCATATATTTT.

The chain couples TRBV7-6 to TRBJ2-1, with TRBD2 identical over 8 bases. The CDR3 loop spans 15 amino acids. Germline V lookup: CDR1 SGHVS, CDR2 FNYEAQ. The V segment lost 10 bases and the J segment 3 bases; nucleotides outside the gene matches: 11. In DNA, the CDR3 is TGTGCCATCTCCCTCAGCGGGGGTCACTACAATGAGCAGTTCTTC. Translating gives CAISLSGGHYNEQFF.

The sample holds a few counts of this clone. The chain uses TRBV7-9 and TRBJ2-7; 7 bases are a match to TRBD2. The CDR3 is made up of 17 amino acids. Germline loops: CDR1 SEHNR, CDR2 FQNEAQ (reference sequence). Losses at the gene ends were 4 bases for V and 0 bases for J; bases not matched to a gene: 12. The CDR3 nucleotides read TGTGCCAGCAGCTCCTGGGGAGATAGCGGGTCCTCCTACGAGCAGTACTTC. Translated, it gives CASSSWGDSGSSYEQYF. The variable domain in full, completed from reference TRBV7-9 and TRBJ2-7, reads DTGVSQNPRHKITKRGQNVTFRCDPISEHNRLYWYRQTLGQGPEFLTYFQNEAQLEKSRLLSDRFSAERPKGSFSTLEIQRTEQGDSAMYLCASSSWGDSGSSYEQYFGPGTRLTVT.

Notes on this clone: One junction end disagrees with the germline gene, perhaps due to a read error. The chain uses TRBV2 and TRBJ1-4; tentatively, D is TRBD1 (6 bases). This CDR3 comprises 16 residues. Per germline, CDR1 SNHLY and CDR2 FYNNEI. In nucleotides, the CDR3 is TGTGCCAGCAATGAAGCAGTAGGGCAGGGGCCCCGACGACTGTTTTTT. It encodes CASNEAVGQGPRRLFF.